The source of this T cell receptor beta chain is a study of T cell responses to AZD1222 COVID-19 vaccine. This clone appeared a few times. Between the trimmed V and J ends, which lost 8 bases and 3 bases, there was a span of 14 bases. This CDR3 comprises 13 residues. Clones were sequenced by immunoSEQ multiplex PCR, and TCRdb holds only the in-frame ones, with some missing. The sample has some 200,000 clones, under 95% seen once. J is TRBJ2-7 and V is TRBV12-3 or TRBV12-4; D ambiguous. The receptor's source is an adult in good health. Sequenced material: peripheral blood, taken on day 0 of MenACWY control vaccination. CDR3 in amino acids: CASSKSPGYEQYF. The CDR3 coding sequence is TGTGCCAGCTCGAAGTCCCCCGGCTACGAGCAGTACTTC.